The 8 T cell receptor beta chains listed next were all sequenced from one sample in a study of T cells in Graves' hyperthyroidism and ophthalmopathy. The investigators amplified TCR beta CDR3 regions from RNA transcripts. HTBI primers drove first-round RT-PCR of the TCR CDR3. MiXCR, applied by TCRdb to the multiplex PCR reads, yields one record per CDR3 protein. The sample holds 30,000 to 35,000 distinct CDR3 sequences, around half seen once. Material for sequencing was blood. These receptors were obtained from a woman between 35 and 50 years old with Graves' ophthalmopathy.

The chain has TRBV5-5 and TRBJ2-2, with 11 bases that match TRBD1. The CDR3 sequence is 20 residues long. The germline V gene has CDR1 SGHKS and CDR2 YYEKEE (reference sequence). The J segment lost 4 bases and the V segment lost 4 bases, leaving 18 bases of the junction unmatched. The DNA for the CDR3 is TGTGCCAGCAGCGTGGAAAGTTTGCGGACAGGGGGCGATGGCACCGGGGAGCTGTTTTTT. It is translated as CASSVESLRTGGDGTGELFF.

This clonotype was counted at least ten times. At one of its ends the junction is not consistent with the germline gene, which may arise from a read error. The chain carries TRBV2 and TRBJ2-4, with 15 bases aligning to TRBD2. The CDR3 totals 15 residues. CDR1 and CDR2 (germline): SNHLY, FYNNEI. The CDR3 region has the DNA TGTGCCAGCAGTAAAGGGAGGACTAGCGGGGGGGCCACGAACTTC. Translation: CASSKGRTSGGATNF.

In its sample, this clonotype was seen many times. The chain recombines TRBV4-2 with TRBJ2-5, with unresolved D. V lost 1 base to trimming and J lost 5 bases, with 11 bases between them. Germline lookup yields CDR1 LGHNA and CDR2 YNFKEQ. This CDR3 is built from 14 residues. This CDR3 reads CASSQGRVYETQYF. The DNA for the CDR3 is TGTGCCAGCAGCCAAGGTCGAGTTTACGAGACCCAGTACTTC.

This clonotype was counted between two and nine times. This rearrangement joins TRBV25-1 to TRBJ2-7; tentative D call: TRBD1 (6 bases). CDR3 length equals 11 residues. CDR1 is MGHDK and CDR2 is SYGVNS in the germline V gene. Trimming shortened V by 8 bases and J by 3 bases, and 8 bases separated the two germline ends. The CDR3 reads CASGGGYEQYF. The CDR3 DNA sequence: TGTGCCAGCGGGGGCGGCTACGAGCAGTACTTC.

This clonotype has only a few counts. The chain combines TRBV28 with TRBJ2-4; D is unresolved. The V gene lost 5 bases and the J gene lost 5 bases, with 10 bases spanning the gap. The CDR3 contains 13 residues. In germline, CDR1 is MDHEN, CDR2 SYDVKM. The CDR3 nucleotides are TGTGCCAGCAGTCCGTCGGACCAAAACATTCAGTACTTC. Translation gives CASSPSDQNIQYF.

CDR3 loop: CAISPGQGDGYTF. CDR3 sequence (DNA): TGTGCCATCAGCCCGGGACAGGGGGATGGCTACACCTTC. The chain is built from TRBV10-3 and TRBJ1-2, with TRBD1 matching 11 bases. The germline CDR1 and CDR2 sequences are ENHRY and SYGVKD. This CDR3 has 13 amino acids. With 6 bases clipped from V and 6 bases from J, the junction kept 3 bases outside the gene matches.

In this sample, this clonotype turned up many times. V gene TRBV9 combines with J gene TRBJ1-1; no definite D call. From germline, CDR1 is SGDLS and CDR2 YYNGEE. This CDR3 has 13 amino acids. V was pared by 5 bases and J by 3 bases, with 11 bases between. The CDR3 DNA reads as TGTGCCAGCAGTAACGAAGCGGACACTGAAGCTTTCTTT. This codes for CASSNEADTEAFF.

This sequence joins TRBV2 and TRBJ2-7; TRBD2 is a possible D gene (6 bases). The V and J ends lost 6 bases and 10 bases respectively, with 10 bases between them. Per germline, CDR1 SNHLY and CDR2 FYNNEI. The CDR3 consists of 10 residues. CDR3 nucleotides: TGTGCCAGCAGAATGGGGACTCAGTACTTC. Translating it yields CASRMGTQYF.